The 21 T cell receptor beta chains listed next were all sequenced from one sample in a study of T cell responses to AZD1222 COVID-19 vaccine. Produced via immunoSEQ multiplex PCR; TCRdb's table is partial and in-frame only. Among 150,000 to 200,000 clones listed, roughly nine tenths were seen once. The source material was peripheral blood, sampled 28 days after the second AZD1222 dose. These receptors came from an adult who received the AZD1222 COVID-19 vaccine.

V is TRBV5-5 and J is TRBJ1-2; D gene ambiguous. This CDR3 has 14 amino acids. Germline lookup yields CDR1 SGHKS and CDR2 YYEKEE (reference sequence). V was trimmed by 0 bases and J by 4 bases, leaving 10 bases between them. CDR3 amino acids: CASSLEQRAYGYTF. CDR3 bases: TGTGCCAGCAGCTTGGAACAGAGGGCCTATGGCTACACCTTC.

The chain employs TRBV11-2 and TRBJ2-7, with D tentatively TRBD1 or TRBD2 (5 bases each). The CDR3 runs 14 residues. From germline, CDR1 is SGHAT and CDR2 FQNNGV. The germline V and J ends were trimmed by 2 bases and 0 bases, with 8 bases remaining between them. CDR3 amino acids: CASSLKGTSYEQYF. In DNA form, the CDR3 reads TGTGCCAGCAGCTTAAAGGGGACCTCCTACGAGCAGTACTTC. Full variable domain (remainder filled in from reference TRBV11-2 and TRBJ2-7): EAGVAQSPRYKIIEKRQSVAFWCNPISGHATLYWYQQILGQGPKLLIQFQNNGVVDDSQLPKDRFSAERLKGVDSTLKIQPAKLEDSAVYLCASSLKGTSYEQYFGPGTRLTVT.

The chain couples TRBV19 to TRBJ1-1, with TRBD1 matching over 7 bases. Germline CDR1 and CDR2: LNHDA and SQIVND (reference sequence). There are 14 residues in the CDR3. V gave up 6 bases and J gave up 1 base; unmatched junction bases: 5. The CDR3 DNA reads TGTGCCAGTAGAGACTGGGACAGGAACACTGAAGCTTTCTTT. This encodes CASRDWDRNTEAFF.

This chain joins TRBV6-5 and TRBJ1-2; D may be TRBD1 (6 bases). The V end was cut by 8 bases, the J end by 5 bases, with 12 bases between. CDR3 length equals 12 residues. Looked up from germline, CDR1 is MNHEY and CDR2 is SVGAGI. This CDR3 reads CASSGDQYGYTF. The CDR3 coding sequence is TGTGCCAGCTCAGGGGACCAATATGGCTACACCTTC.

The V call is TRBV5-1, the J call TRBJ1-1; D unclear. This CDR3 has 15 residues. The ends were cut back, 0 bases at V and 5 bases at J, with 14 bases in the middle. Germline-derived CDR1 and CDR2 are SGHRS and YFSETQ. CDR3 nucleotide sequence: TGCGCCAGCAGCTTGGATCCCGGGGTTCGTACTGAAGCTTTCTTT. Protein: CASSLDPGVRTEAFF. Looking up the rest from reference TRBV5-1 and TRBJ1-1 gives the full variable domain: KAGVTQTPRYLIKTRGQQVTLSCSPISGHRSVSWYQQTPGQGLQFLFEYFSETQRNKGNFPGRFSGRQFSNSRSEMNVSTLELGDSALYLCASSLDPGVRTEAFFGQGTRLTVV.

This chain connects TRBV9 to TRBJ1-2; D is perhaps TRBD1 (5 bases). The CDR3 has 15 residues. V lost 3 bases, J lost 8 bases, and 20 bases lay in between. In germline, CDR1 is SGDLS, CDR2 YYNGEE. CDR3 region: CASSAHKGEIWGYTF. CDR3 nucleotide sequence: TGTGCCAGCAGCGCCCACAAAGGGGAGATATGGGGCTACACCTTC.

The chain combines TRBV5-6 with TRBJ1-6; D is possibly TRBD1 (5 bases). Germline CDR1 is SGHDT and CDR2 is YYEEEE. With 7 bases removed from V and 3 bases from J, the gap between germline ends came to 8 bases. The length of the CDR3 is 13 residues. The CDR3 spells CASGGSYNSPLHF. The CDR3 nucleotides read TGTGCCAGCGGGGGGAGCTATAATTCACCCCTCCACTTT.

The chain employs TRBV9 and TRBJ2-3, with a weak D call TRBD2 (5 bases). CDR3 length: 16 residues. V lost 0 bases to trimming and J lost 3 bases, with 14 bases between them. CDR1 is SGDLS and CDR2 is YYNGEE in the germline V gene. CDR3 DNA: TGTGCCAGCAGCGTAGTTGGCGGGCGTTGGACAGATACGCAGTATTTT. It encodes CASSVVGGRWTDTQYF.

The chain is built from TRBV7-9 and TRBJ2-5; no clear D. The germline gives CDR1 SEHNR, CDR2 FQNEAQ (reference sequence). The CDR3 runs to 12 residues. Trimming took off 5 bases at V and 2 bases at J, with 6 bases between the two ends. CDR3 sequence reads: CASSPVQETQYF. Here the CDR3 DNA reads TGTGCCAGCAGCCCAGTGCAAGAGACCCAGTACTTC. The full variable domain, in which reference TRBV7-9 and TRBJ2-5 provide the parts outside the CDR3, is DTGVSQNPRHKITKRGQNVTFRCDPISEHNRLYWYRQTLGQGPEFLTYFQNEAQLEKSRLLSDRFSAERPKGSFSTLEIQRTEQGDSAMYLCASSPVQETQYFGPGTRLLVL.

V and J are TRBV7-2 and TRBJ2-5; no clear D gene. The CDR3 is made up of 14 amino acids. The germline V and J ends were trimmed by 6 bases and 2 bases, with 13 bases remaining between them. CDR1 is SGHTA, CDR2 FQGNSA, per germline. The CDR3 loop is CASSPLGRQETQYF. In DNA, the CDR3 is TGTGCCAGCAGTCCACTCGGACGGCAAGAGACCCAGTACTTC.

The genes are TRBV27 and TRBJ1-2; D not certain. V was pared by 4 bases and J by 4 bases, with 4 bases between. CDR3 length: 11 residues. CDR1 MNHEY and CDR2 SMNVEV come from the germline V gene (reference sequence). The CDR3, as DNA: TGTGCCAGCAGTTCGGGCTATGGCTACACCTTC. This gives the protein CASSSGYGYTF.

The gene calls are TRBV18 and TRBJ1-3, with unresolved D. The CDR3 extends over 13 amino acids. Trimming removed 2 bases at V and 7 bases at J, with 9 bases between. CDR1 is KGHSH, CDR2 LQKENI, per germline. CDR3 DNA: TGTGCCAGCTCACCAACAAATAGTAACACCATATATTTT. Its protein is CASSPTNSNTIYF.

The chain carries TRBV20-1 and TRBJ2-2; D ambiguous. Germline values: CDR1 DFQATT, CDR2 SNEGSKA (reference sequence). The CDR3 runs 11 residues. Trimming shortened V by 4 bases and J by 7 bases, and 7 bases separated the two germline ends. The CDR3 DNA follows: TGCAGTGCTAAAAAAGTCGGGGAGCTGTTTTTT. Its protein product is CSAKKVGELFF.

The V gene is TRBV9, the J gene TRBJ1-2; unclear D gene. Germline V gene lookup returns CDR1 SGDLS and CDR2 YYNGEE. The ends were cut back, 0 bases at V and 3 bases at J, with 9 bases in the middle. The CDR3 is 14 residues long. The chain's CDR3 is CASSVAGVDYGYTF. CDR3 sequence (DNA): TGTGCCAGCAGCGTAGCCGGGGTCGACTATGGCTACACCTTC.

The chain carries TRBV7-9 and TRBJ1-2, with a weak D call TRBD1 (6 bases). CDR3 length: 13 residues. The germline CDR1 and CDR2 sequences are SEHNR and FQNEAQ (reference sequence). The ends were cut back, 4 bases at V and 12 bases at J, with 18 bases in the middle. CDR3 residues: CASSSGVLFFDTF. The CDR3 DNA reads TGTGCCAGCAGCTCAGGGGTGCTTTTCTTCGACACCTTC.

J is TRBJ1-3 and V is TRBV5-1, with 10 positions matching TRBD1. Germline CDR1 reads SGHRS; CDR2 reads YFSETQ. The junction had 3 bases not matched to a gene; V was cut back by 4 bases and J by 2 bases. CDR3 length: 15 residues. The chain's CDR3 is CASSPDRGTGNTIYF. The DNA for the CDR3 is TGCGCCAGCAGCCCGGACAGGGGGACTGGAAACACCATATATTTT.

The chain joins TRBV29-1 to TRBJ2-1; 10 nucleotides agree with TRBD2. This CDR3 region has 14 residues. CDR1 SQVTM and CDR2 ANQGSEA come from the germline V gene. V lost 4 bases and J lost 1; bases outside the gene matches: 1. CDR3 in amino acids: CSVVAGGSYNEQFF. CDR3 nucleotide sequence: TGCAGCGTTGTAGCGGGGGGTTCCTACAATGAGCAGTTCTTC.

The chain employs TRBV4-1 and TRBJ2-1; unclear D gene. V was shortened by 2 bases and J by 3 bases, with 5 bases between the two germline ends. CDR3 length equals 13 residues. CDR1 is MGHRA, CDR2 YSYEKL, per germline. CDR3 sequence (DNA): TGCGCCAGCAGCCAATTGGGCTACAATGAGCAGTTCTTC. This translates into CASSQLGYNEQFF.

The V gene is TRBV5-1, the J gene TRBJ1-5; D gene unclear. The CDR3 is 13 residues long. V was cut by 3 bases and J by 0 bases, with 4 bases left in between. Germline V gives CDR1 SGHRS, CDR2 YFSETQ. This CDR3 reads CASSWDSNQPQHF. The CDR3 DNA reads TGCGCCAGCAGCTGGGATAGCAATCAGCCCCAGCATTTT.

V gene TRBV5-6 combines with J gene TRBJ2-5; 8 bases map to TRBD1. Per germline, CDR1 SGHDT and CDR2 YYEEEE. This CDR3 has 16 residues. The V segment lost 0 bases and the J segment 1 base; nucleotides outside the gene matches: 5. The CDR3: CASSLGTGSAQETQYF. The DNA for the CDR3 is TGTGCCAGCAGCTTGGGGACAGGGAGCGCCCAAGAGACCCAGTACTTC. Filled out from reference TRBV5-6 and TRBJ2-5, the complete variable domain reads DAGVTQSPTHLIKTRGQQVTLRCSPKSGHDTVSWYQQALGQGPQFIFQYYEEEERQRGNFPDRFSGHQFPNYSSELNVNALLLGDSALYLCASSLGTGSAQETQYFGPGTRLLVL.

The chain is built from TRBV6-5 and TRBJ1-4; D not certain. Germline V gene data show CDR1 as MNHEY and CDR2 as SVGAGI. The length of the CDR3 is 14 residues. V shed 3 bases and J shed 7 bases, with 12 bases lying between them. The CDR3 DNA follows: TGTGCCAGCAGTTATTCCCCGGGGAGTGAAAAACTGTTTTTT. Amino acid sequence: CASSYSPGSEKLFF.